These 20 T cell receptor beta chains were sequenced from one sample in a study of blood T cell repertoires in COVID-19. Libraries were prepared by immunoSEQ multiplex PCR; TCRdb keeps only in-frame clonotypes and omits some of them. The sample lists about 180,000 clones; around 80% were seen once. The sequencing sample was made of peripheral blood. These TCRs come from a woman aged 80 or older with COVID-19, enrolled during active disease.

This chain links TRBV27 with TRBJ2-3; 8 bases line up with TRBD2. Germline CDR1 MNHEY, CDR2 SMNVEV (reference sequence). CDR3 size: 19 residues. The junction had 15 bases not matched to a gene; V was cut back by 4 bases and J by 0 bases. CDR3 sequence reads: CASSSLWGSGGFSTDTQYF. The CDR3 DNA sequence: TGTGCCAGCAGTTCGCTGTGGGGGAGCGGGGGATTTAGCACAGATACGCAGTATTTT.

The chain joins TRBV11-2 to TRBJ2-3, with 7 bases that match TRBD2. The CDR3 has 16 amino acids. Germline CDR1 is SGHAT and CDR2 is FQNNGV. The V gene end was trimmed by 5 bases and the J gene end by 4 bases; junction bases not matched to a gene: 12. The CDR3 region is CASSPWTSPGSDTQYF. The CDR3 DNA is TGTGCCAGCAGCCCCTGGACTAGTCCAGGCTCAGATACGCAGTATTTT.

Only a few counts were recorded for this clone. This chain joins TRBV27 and TRBJ2-2, with TRBD1 matching 7 bases. The CDR3 loop spans 15 amino acids. Per germline, CDR1 MNHEY and CDR2 SMNVEV (reference sequence). The ends lost 4 bases at V and 1 base at J; junction bases unmatched: 3. CDR3 coding DNA: TGTGCCAGCAGTTGGGACAGTTGGAACACCGGGGAGCTGTTTTTT. Its protein product is CASSWDSWNTGELFF.

The rearrangement uses TRBV4-1 and TRBJ2-7; 11 bases are shared with TRBD2. Trimming removed 0 bases from V and 4 bases from J; junction bases left unmatched: 8. This CDR3 contains 17 residues. Looked up from germline, CDR1 is MGHRA and CDR2 is YSYEKL. The DNA of the CDR3 is TGCGCCAGCAGCCAAGATCTACTAGCGGGAGTTCGGTACGAGCAGTACTTC. It specifies CASSQDLLAGVRYEQYF.

J is TRBJ2-1 and V is TRBV5-6; 10 bases line up with TRBD1. The junction had 3 bases not matched to a gene; V was cut back by 0 bases and J by 3 bases. This CDR3 spans 16 amino acids. Germline values: CDR1 SGHDT, CDR2 YYEEEE. The CDR3 reads CASSLVWTGGYNEQFF. CDR3 nucleotide sequence: TGTGCCAGCAGCTTGGTATGGACAGGGGGCTACAATGAGCAGTTCTTC.

The chain recombines TRBV2 with TRBJ2-7, with D hard to call. CDR1 SNHLY and CDR2 FYNNEI come from the germline V gene. Trimming took 1 base from V and 0 from J, leaving 10 bases between them. The CDR3 contains 15 residues. CDR3 sequence reads: CASSEVADSSYEQYF. CDR3 nucleotide sequence: TGTGCCAGCAGTGAAGTGGCGGATAGCTCCTACGAGCAGTACTTC.

The chain links TRBV5-4 to TRBJ2-3; TRBD1 matches 7 bases. Losses at the gene ends were 4 bases for V and 4 bases for J; bases not matched to a gene: 6. The CDR3 is 14 residues long. CDR1 and CDR2 from the germline V gene are SGHNT and YYREEE (reference sequence). CDR3 DNA: TGTGCCAGCAGCCAGAGACAGGGAGCAGATACGCAGTATTTT. Its protein product is CASSQRQGADTQYF.

For this clone: Other DNA sequences within the sample encode an identical CDR3. The CDR3 bases are TGTGCCAGCAGTTGGCCAGGTAATCAGCCCCAGCATTTT. Protein: CASSWPGNQPQHF. The genes are TRBV28 and TRBJ1-5; no clear D. CDR1 and CDR2 from the germline V gene are MDHEN and SYDVKM. Trimming pared 4 bases from V and 4 bases from J, leaving 8 bases between. This CDR3 is 13 amino acids long.

This clone was seen a few times. The V and J genes are TRBV7-9 and TRBJ1-6; no definite D call. Trimming stripped 6 bases from V and 8 bases from J, with 11 bases between. The germline gives CDR1 SEHNR, CDR2 FQNEAQ (reference sequence). This CDR3 is 13 amino acids long. CDR3 DNA sequence: TGTGCCAGCAGATTCAACGGAGATTCACCCCTCCACTTT. This translates into CASRFNGDSPLHF.

This rearrangement joins TRBV28 to TRBJ2-4; D is unclear. Per germline, CDR1 MDHEN and CDR2 SYDVKM. The CDR3 sequence is 14 residues long. V gave up 6 bases and J gave up 2 bases, with 11 bases separating them. This chain's CDR3 is CASSPEVPKNIQYF. The CDR3 DNA sequence: TGTGCCAGCAGCCCTGAGGTGCCCAAAAACATTCAGTACTTC.

The chain couples TRBV19 to TRBJ2-1; 7 positions match TRBD2. CDR1 LNHDA and CDR2 SQIVND come from the germline V gene (reference sequence). V lost 1 base, J lost 8 bases, and 11 bases stayed unmatched. There are 16 residues in the CDR3. Here the CDR3 DNA reads TGTGCCAGTAGTATAGGAGGCGGGAGAGGAACGGATGAGCAGTTCTTC. Translating it yields CASSIGGGRGTDEQFF.

The chain carries TRBV19 and TRBJ2-2, with 7 nucleotides matching TRBD1. The CDR3 consists of 14 residues. V shed 7 bases, J shed 7 bases, and the junction held 9 bases outside the gene matches. In germline, CDR1 is LNHDA, CDR2 SQIVND (reference sequence). CDR3 nucleotide sequence: TGTGCCAGTACTGAGGGGGCGAGGGGCGGGGAGCTGTTTTTT. Translation: CASTEGARGGELFF.

This sequence joins TRBV10-3 and TRBJ1-3; 9 bases agree with TRBD1. Germline loops: CDR1 ENHRY, CDR2 SYGVKD. CDR3 length equals 14 residues. The trim removed 2 bases at V and 8 bases at J, leaving 4 bases unmatched. The CDR3 loop reads CAISERDRADTIYF. CDR3 bases: TGTGCCATCAGTGAGCGGGACAGGGCGGACACCATATATTTT.

In its sample, this clone was seen a few times. The J gene is TRBJ2-7, the V gene TRBV3-1 (or the pseudogene TRBV3-2); possible D gene TRBD2, 5 bases. From germline, CDR1 is LGHDT and CDR2 YNNKEL (reference sequence). V gave up 2 bases and J gave up 6 bases, with 11 bases separating them. The CDR3 covers 13 residues. CDR3 nucleotide sequence: TGTGCCAGCAGCCAAAATCTAGCTAGCGAGCAGTACTTC. This translates into CASSQNLASEQYF.

The gene calls are TRBV3-1 (or the pseudogene TRBV3-2) and TRBJ2-3, with TRBD2 matching 7 bases. CDR1 is LGHDT, CDR2 YNNKEL, per germline (reference sequence). The CDR3 extends over 14 amino acids. The J segment lost 2 bases and the V segment lost 4 bases, leaving 3 bases of the junction unmatched. CDR3 nucleotides: TGTGCCAGCAGCCCCGGGGGGACCACAGATACGCAGTATTTT. Amino acid sequence: CASSPGGTTDTQYF.

The chain recombines TRBV11-3 with TRBJ1-1; 7 bases match TRBD1. The CDR3 runs to 13 residues. With 6 bases clipped from V and 11 bases from J, the junction kept 12 bases outside the gene matches. Germline CDR1 is SGHNT and CDR2 is YENEEA. Here the CDR3 DNA reads TGTGCCAGCAGGTACCTTGAGGGGGCTCTGGCTTTCTTT. Translating it yields CASRYLEGALAFF.

For the CDR3, the DNA is TGCAGCGTTGAGGTTCAACAAAACACCGGGGAGCTGTTTTTT. It is translated as CSVEVQQNTGELFF. The V gene is TRBV29-1, the J gene TRBJ2-2, with unresolved D. The CDR3 spans 14 residues. The germline V gene encodes CDR1 SQVTM and CDR2 ANQGSEA. Deletions cut 3 bases from V and 2 bases from J, with 10 bases between.

The chain uses TRBV29-1 and TRBJ2-5; 7 positions match TRBD1. J gave up 4 bases and V 7 bases, and 3 bases lay outside the gene matches. From germline, CDR1 is SQVTM and CDR2 ANQGSEA. The CDR3 runs 11 residues. The CDR3 DNA follows: TGCAGCGGAAGGGGGCGAGAGACCCAGTACTTC. As protein: CSGRGRETQYF.

This clone was counted only a few times. Other DNA sequences in this sample translate to the same CDR3. The chain recombines TRBV2 with TRBJ2-3; perhaps TRBD1 as D (7 bases). CDR3 length: 14 amino acids. Germline CDR1 SNHLY, CDR2 FYNNEI. The ends were cut back, 6 bases at V and 1 base at J, with 11 bases in the middle. This CDR3 reads CASSDREGTDTQYF. The CDR3 region has the DNA TGTGCCAGCAGCGACAGGGAGGGCACAGATACGCAGTATTTT. The full variable domain, with the rest looked up from reference TRBV2 and TRBJ2-3, is EPEVTQTPSHQVTQMGQEVILRCVPISNHLYFYWYRQILGQKVEFLVSFYNNEISEKSEIFDDQFSVERPDGSNFTLKIRSTKLEDSAMYFCASSDREGTDTQYFGPGTRLTVL.

The rearrangement links TRBV28 to TRBJ1-1; 9 nucleotides match TRBD1. V lost 3 bases, J lost 4 bases, and 6 bases stayed unmatched. CDR3 length: 15 amino acids. CDR1 MDHEN and CDR2 SYDVKM come from the germline V gene. The CDR3: CASSLGTGWGTEAFF. The CDR3 coding sequence is TGTGCCAGCAGTTTGGGGACAGGGTGGGGCACTGAAGCTTTCTTT.